Listed here is a single TCR beta chain. Its antigen is not known. The sequenced fragment ends 3 residues before the CDR3 boundary, so the rest is inferred from the germline J gene. Additional DNA sequences in this sample encode the identical CDR3. This CDR3 comprises 14 residues. V gave up 4 bases and J gave up 8 bases; unmatched junction bases: 5. Germline loops: CDR1 MRHNA, CDR2 SNTAGT. Data came from immunoSEQ multiplex PCR; TCRdb stores just in-frame clones and leaves some out. The sample lists more than 35,000 clones, none appearing once, the ten largest making up approximately 3%. The data are from a study of T cell clonality in common variable immunodeficiency. Broader study findings: Compared with controls, CVID subjects had fewer shared TCRbeta clones.

Source material: peripheral blood mononuclear cells. This chain joins TRBV6-4 and TRBJ2-1; 10 bases map to TRBD2. The receptor was isolated from a person aged 18 to 70 in good health. The part of the CDR3 DNA that was read is TGTGCCAGCAGTGCTGGGACTAGCGCGGATGAG. Its protein product is CASSAGTSADE. In full, the CDR3 reads CASSAGTSADEQFF.